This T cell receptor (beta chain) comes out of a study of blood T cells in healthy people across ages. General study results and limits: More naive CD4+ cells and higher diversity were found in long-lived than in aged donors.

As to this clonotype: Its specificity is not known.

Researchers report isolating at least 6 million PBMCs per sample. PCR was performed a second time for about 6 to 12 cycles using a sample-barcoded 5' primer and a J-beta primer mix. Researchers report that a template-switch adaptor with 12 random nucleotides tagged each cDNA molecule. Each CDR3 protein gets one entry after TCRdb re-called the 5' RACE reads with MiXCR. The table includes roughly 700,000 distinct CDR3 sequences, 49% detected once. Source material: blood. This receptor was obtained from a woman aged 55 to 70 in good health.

The CDR3 is CASSPGYREEKLFF. CDR3 in DNA: TGTGCCAGCAGCCCGGGGTACAGAGAAGAAAAACTGTTTTTT. This chain uses TRBV11-2 with TRBJ1-4; the D is unclear. Germline CDR1 reads SGHAT; CDR2 reads FQNNGV. This CDR3 region has 14 residues. Trimming took 5 bases from V and 8 from J, leaving 15 bases between them. The whole variable domain, filled in from reference TRBV11-2 and TRBJ1-4, reads EAGVAQSPRYKIIEKRQSVAFWCNPISGHATLYWYQQILGQGPKLLIQFQNNGVVDDSQLPKDRFSAERLKGVDSTLKIQPAKLEDSAVYLCASSPGYREEKLFFGSGTQLSVL.